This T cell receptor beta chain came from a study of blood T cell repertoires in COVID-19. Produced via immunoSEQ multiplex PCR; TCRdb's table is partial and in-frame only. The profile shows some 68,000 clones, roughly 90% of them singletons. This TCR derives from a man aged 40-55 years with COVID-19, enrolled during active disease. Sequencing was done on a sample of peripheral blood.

The DNA for the CDR3 is TGTGCCAGCAGTTACGATACAGGGGACCCCGGGGAGCTGTTTTTT. Translated, it gives CASSYDTGDPGELFF. The chain employs TRBV6-5 and TRBJ2-2, with 7 positions matching TRBD1. Germline V CDR1 and CDR2: MNHEY, SVGAGI. The CDR3 is 15 amino acids. V dropped 2 bases and J dropped 6; count of bases not matched to a gene: 6.